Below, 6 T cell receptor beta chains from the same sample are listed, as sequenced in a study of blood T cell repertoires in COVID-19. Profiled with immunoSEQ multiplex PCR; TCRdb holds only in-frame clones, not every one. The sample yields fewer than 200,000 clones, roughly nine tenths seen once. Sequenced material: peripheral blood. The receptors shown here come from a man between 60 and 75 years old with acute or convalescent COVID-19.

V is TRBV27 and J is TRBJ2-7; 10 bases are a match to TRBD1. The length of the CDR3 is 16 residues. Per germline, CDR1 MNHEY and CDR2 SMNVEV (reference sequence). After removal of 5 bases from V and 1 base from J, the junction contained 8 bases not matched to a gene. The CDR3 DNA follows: TGTGCCAGCAGTATTCAACCGGGACAGGGGTCCTACGAGCAGTACTTC. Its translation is CASSIQPGQGSYEQYF.

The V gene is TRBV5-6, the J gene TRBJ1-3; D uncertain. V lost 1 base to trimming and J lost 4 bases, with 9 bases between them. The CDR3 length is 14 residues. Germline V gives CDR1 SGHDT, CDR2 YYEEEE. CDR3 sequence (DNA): TGTGCCAGCAGCTTGCCCGGGAGCGGAAACACCATATATTTT. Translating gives CASSLPGSGNTIYF.

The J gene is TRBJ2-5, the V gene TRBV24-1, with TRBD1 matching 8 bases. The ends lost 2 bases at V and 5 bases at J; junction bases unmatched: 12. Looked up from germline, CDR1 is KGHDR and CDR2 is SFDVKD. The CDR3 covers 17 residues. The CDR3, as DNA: TGTGCCACCAGTGATTCGCCTCGACAGGGGTGGAGGGAGACCCAGTACTTC. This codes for CATSDSPRQGWRETQYF.

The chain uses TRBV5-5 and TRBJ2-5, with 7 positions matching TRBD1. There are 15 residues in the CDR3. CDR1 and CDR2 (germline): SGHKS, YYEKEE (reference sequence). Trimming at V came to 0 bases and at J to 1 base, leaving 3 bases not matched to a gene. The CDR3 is CASSLGTGPQETQYF. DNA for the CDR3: TGTGCCAGCAGCTTGGGGACAGGACCCCAAGAGACCCAGTACTTC.

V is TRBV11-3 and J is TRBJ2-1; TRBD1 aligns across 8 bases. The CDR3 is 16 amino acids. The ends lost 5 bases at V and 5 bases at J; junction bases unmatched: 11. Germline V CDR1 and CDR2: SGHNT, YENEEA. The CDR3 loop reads CASSPLAGTGHNEQFF. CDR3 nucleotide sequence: TGTGCCAGCAGCCCATTAGCCGGGACAGGACACAATGAGCAGTTCTTC.

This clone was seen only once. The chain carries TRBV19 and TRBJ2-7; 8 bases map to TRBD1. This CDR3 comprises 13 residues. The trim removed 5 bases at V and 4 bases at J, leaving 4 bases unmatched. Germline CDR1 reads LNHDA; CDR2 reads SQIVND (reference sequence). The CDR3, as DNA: TGTGCCAGTAGTGATACAGGGGGGTACGAGCAGTACTTC. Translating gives CASSDTGGYEQYF.